This TCR beta chain was documented in a study of cytotoxic CD8 clonotypes in ibrutinib-treated CLL. Study as a whole: Response sampling took place at median roughly twelve months of treatment, range 6 to 36. Study findings and constraints: Clonality was higher at ibrutinib response and returned toward baseline at progression.

Investigators sought sequencing depths of between 1 in 200,000 and 1 in 1 million T cells. This table comes from immunoSEQ multiplex PCR, and its TCRdb copy is limited to in-frame clones, with some not included. This table holds around 310,000 clones, almost 80% found once. Comment on this clone: Its antigen remains unknown.

Unmatched junction bases numbered 4, after V lost 1 base and J lost 2 bases. Germline loops: CDR1 SGHTA, CDR2 FQGNSA. The length of the CDR3 is 16 residues. The TCR comes from a human donor with chronic lymphocytic leukemia. The chain couples TRBV7-2 to TRBJ2-2; 7 nucleotides match TRBD2. The sample here was PBMCs, taken before ibrutinib treatment. The CDR3 spells CASSLVPSGNTGELFF. Here the CDR3 DNA reads TGTGCCAGCAGCTTAGTACCTAGCGGAAACACCGGGGAGCTGTTTTTT.